Shown below are 18 T cell receptor beta chains from a single sample sequenced in a study of T cells after yellow fever vaccination. TCRdb re-called the 5' RACE reads with MiXCR, one entry per CDR3 protein. The sample lists about 580,000 distinct CDR3 sequences, about a sixth occurring once. The specimen was PBMCs, collected 4 to 6 days after the first yellow fever vaccination. The receptors originated from a man aged 18 to 29 who received the YFV17D yellow fever vaccine.

V usage is TRBV7-2 and J usage is TRBJ2-3; the D gene is possibly TRBD1 (6 bases). The CDR3 is 14 amino acids. Trimming took 4 bases from V and 9 from J, leaving 17 bases between them. Germline V lookup: CDR1 SGHTA, CDR2 FQGNSA. The chain's CDR3 is CASSSLVGARTQYF. Here the CDR3 DNA reads TGTGCCAGCAGCTCACTAGTGGGGGCGAGGACGCAGTATTTT.

The sample holds one count of this clonotype. The rearrangement joins TRBV28 to TRBJ1-4; D remains unclear. The CDR3 totals 16 residues. Trimming took 10 bases from V and 10 from J, leaving 28 bases between them. Germline V lookup: CDR1 MDHEN, CDR2 SYDVKM. CDR3: CATRWPPDVAVGKLFF. CDR3 nucleotides: TGTGCCACCCGTTGGCCCCCGGACGTGGCAGTTGGAAAACTGTTTTTT.

The gene calls are TRBV7-2 and TRBJ2-5; tentatively, D is TRBD2 (6 bases). The germline CDR1 and CDR2 sequences are SGHTA and FQGNSA. Between the trimmed V and J ends, which lost 6 bases and 2 bases, there was a span of 16 bases. The CDR3 totals 15 residues. CDR3: CASRSGSGPQETQYF. The CDR3 coding sequence is TGTGCCAGCAGATCCGGCAGCGGGCCTCAAGAGACCCAGTACTTC. Based on the CDR3 plus reference TRBV7-2 and TRBJ2-5, the full variable domain is GAGVSQSPSNKVTEKGKDVELRCDPISGHTALYWYRQSLGQGLEFLIYFQGNSAPDKSGLPSDRFSAERTGGSVSTLTIQRTQQEDSAVYLCASRSGSGPQETQYFGPGTRLLVL.

This clonotype occurred many times. This chain connects TRBV20-1 to TRBJ2-7; 7 bases agree with TRBD1. This CDR3 contains 13 residues. Germline CDR1 is DFQATT and CDR2 is SNEGSKA (reference sequence). Losses at the gene ends were 5 bases for V and 7 bases for J; bases not matched to a gene: 11. The CDR3 nucleotides read TGCAGTGCTCGTAACAGGGGATCGGGAGAGCAGTACGTC. Protein product: CSARNRGSGEQYV.

The rearrangement links TRBV28 to TRBJ2-7; 7 positions agree with TRBD1. V gave up 5 bases and J gave up 2 bases; unmatched junction bases: 9. Germline CDR1 reads MDHEN; CDR2 reads SYDVKM. The CDR3 sequence is 15 residues long. This CDR3 reads CASSPRGLGAYEQYV. In nucleotides, the CDR3 is TGTGCCAGCAGTCCGAGGGGGCTAGGGGCCTACGAGCAGTACGTC.

The CDR3, as DNA: TGTGCCATCAGTGGCGGGGGGACTTTGGCCCAGTACTTC. It specifies CAISGGGTLAQYF. The chain combines TRBV10-3 with TRBJ2-5, with 8 bases fitting TRBD2. This CDR3 region has 13 residues. Germline CDR1 and CDR2: ENHRY and SYGVKD. V gave up 4 bases and J gave up 9 bases; unmatched junction bases: 7.

This chain connects TRBV7-3 to TRBJ2-1; 8 bases are a match to TRBD2. The CDR3 sequence is 15 residues long. The junction had 4 bases not matched to a gene; V was cut back by 0 bases and J by 6 bases. CDR1 and CDR2 from the germline V gene are SGHTA and FQGTGA. The CDR3 region has the DNA TGTGCCAGCAGCTTAACGGGACTAGATGGCAATGAGCAGTTCTTC. Protein sequence: CASSLTGLDGNEQFF.

This chain links TRBV20-1 with TRBJ2-3, with D unclear. The V gene lost 8 bases and the J gene lost 1 base, with 16 bases spanning the gap. The length of the CDR3 is 14 residues. Germline V lookup: CDR1 DFQATT, CDR2 SNEGSKA (reference sequence). This CDR3 reads CSFPRVPGTDTQYF. CDR3 nucleotide sequence: TGCAGTTTCCCCCGTGTCCCGGGCACAGATACGCAGTATTTT.

The genes are TRBV2 and TRBJ1-2; D may be TRBD1 (6 bases). The CDR3 contains 16 residues. V gave up 5 bases and J gave up 8 bases, with 24 bases separating them. Germline V CDR1 and CDR2: SNHLY, FYNNEI. Written as DNA, the CDR3 is TGTGCCAGCAGTACAACCCCGACATGGGGGGCGGGCGGCTACACCTTC. It is translated as CASSTTPTWGAGGYTF.

The chain is built from TRBV4-3 and TRBJ2-1, with 7 bases that match TRBD2. The V and J ends lost 3 bases and 2 bases, in that order; junction bases with no gene match: 13. Germline V gene sequence: CDR1 LGHNA, CDR2 YSLEER. The length of the CDR3 is 18 residues. CDR3 region: CASSQRGGRVMTYNEQFF. The CDR3 nucleotides read TGCGCCAGCAGCCAGAGGGGAGGGAGGGTGATGACCTACAATGAGCAGTTCTTC.

There are a few counts of this clonotype. This chain connects TRBV6-1 to TRBJ2-5; the match to TRBD1 covers 10 bases. The CDR3 spans 15 residues. The J segment lost 4 bases and the V segment lost 5 bases, leaving 7 bases of the junction unmatched. CDR1 and CDR2 from the germline V gene are MNHNS and SASEGT. The CDR3 reads CASSTLTGGLETQYF. The CDR3 DNA reads TGTGCCAGCAGTACCCTGACAGGGGGCTTAGAGACCCAGTACTTC.

V usage is TRBV4-1 and J usage is TRBJ1-4; D is possibly TRBD1 (5 bases). Looked up from germline, CDR1 is MGHRA and CDR2 is YSYEKL. The CDR3 has 13 amino acids. Trimming shortened V by 3 bases and J by 8 bases, and 10 bases separated the two germline ends. The CDR3 loop is CASSQIRGEKLFF. The CDR3 DNA reads as TGCGCCAGCAGCCAGATACGGGGGGAAAAACTGTTTTTT.

The chain carries TRBV6-2 or TRBV6-3 and TRBJ1-6; TRBD1 agrees at 8 bases. CDR1 is MNHEY, CDR2 SVGEGT, per germline. The length of the CDR3 is 14 residues. V trimming: 6 bases; J trimming: 10 bases; junction bases outside the gene matches: 8. CDR3 coding DNA: TGTGCCAGCAGCCGAGGACAGGGTGGGTCACCCCTCCACTTT. This gives the protein CASSRGQGGSPLHF.

The V call is TRBV7-2, the J call TRBJ2-1, with D tentatively TRBD1 (5 bases). V was clipped by 7 bases and J by 6 bases, with 10 bases between them. The CDR3 is made up of 12 amino acids. CDR1 is SGHTA and CDR2 is FQGNSA in the germline V gene. CDR3 amino acids: CASTQGTNEQFF. The CDR3 nucleotides read TGTGCCAGCACTCAGGGTACCAATGAGCAGTTCTTC.

This clonotype was counted only a few times. The chain carries TRBV7-2 and TRBJ2-3, with 8 bases identical to TRBD1. Trimming cost V 4 bases and J 3 bases; bases outside gene matches: 12. The germline V gene encodes CDR1 SGHTA and CDR2 FQGNSA. The CDR3 length is 17 residues. In DNA, the CDR3 is TGTGCCAGCAGCTCCTCAGCAGGGGGCGCGATGACAGATACGCAGTATTTT. Protein: CASSSSAGGAMTDTQYF.

This clonotype came up a few times. The rearrangement links TRBV5-1 to TRBJ2-5, with 7 nucleotides matching TRBD2. J lost 1 base, V lost 3 bases, and 3 bases had no gene match. The germline gives CDR1 SGHRS, CDR2 YFSETQ. This CDR3 comprises 14 residues. The CDR3 nucleotides are TGCGCCAGCAGCTACACTAGCGCCCAAGAGACCCAGTACTTC. Protein sequence: CASSYTSAQETQYF.

This chain uses TRBV7-3 with TRBJ1-4; D ambiguous. V was clipped by 5 bases and J by 8 bases, with 12 bases between them. Germline CDR1 is SGHTA and CDR2 is FQGTGA. The length of the CDR3 is 13 residues. CDR3 nucleotide sequence: TGTGCCAGCAGCCCCGGACCAGGCGAAAAACTGTTTTTT. Translating it yields CASSPGPGEKLFF.

This clonotype was detected only a few times. This chain joins TRBV12-3 or TRBV12-4 and TRBJ1-1; tentatively, D is TRBD1 (6 bases). The CDR3 length is 12 residues. Deletions cut 4 bases from V and 7 bases from J, with 10 bases between. CDR3 loop: CASSSTGFEAFF. For the CDR3, the DNA is TGTGCCAGCAGTTCCACAGGGTTTGAAGCTTTCTTT.